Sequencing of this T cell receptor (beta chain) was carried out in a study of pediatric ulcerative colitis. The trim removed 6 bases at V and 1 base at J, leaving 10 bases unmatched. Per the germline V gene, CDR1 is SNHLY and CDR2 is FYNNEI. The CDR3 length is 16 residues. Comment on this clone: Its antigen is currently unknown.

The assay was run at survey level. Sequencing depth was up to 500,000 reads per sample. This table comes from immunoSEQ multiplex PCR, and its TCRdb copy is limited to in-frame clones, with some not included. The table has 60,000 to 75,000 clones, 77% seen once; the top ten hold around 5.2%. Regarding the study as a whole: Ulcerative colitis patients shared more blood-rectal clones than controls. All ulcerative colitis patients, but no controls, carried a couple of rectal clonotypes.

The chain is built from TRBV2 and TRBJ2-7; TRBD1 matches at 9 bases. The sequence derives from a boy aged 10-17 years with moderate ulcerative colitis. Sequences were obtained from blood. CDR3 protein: CASRAGQGKTSYEQYF. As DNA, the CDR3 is TGTGCCAGCAGAGCTGGACAGGGGAAAACGTCCTACGAGCAGTACTTC. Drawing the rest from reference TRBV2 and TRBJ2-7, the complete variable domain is EPEVTQTPSHQVTQMGQEVILRCVPISNHLYFYWYRQILGQKVEFLVSFYNNEISEKSEIFDDQFSVERPDGSNFTLKIRSTKLEDSAMYFCASRAGQGKTSYEQYFGPGTRLTVT.